These 15 T cell receptor beta chains came from one sample sequenced in a study of OX40 agonist ivuxolimab in advanced cancers. Produced via immunoSEQ multiplex PCR; TCRdb's table is partial and in-frame only. The sample holds some 65,000 clones, roughly 84% seen once. The material sequenced was CD4+ or CD8+ T cells sorted from blood, taken in a trial of the OX40 agonist ivuxolimab. These receptors originate from an adult with an advanced solid tumor such as melanoma, head and neck, liver or kidney cancer.

The genes are TRBV7-9 and TRBJ2-1; possible D gene TRBD2, 6 bases. The CDR3 is made up of 13 amino acids. Trimming cost V 3 bases and J 7 bases, with 10 bases left between them. CDR1 is SEHNR, CDR2 FQNEAQ, per germline (reference sequence). The CDR3 DNA sequence: TGTGCCAGCAGCTTCACCCGGGGGAATGAGCAGTTCTTC. Translated, it gives CASSFTRGNEQFF.

The DNA of the CDR3 is TGCGCCAGCAGGGGCCTAGCGGGGGCCCGTACAGCCCAAGAGACCCAGTACTTC. It encodes CASRGLAGARTAQETQYF. The rearrangement uses TRBV10-2 and TRBJ2-5; 10 bases align to TRBD2. The CDR3 extends over 18 amino acids. Germline V gene lookup returns CDR1 WSHSY and CDR2 SAAADI. Germline trimming cut 6 bases from V and 1 base from J; bases unmatched to any gene: 14.

This clone was recorded a few times. The chain couples TRBV7-2 to TRBJ2-6; 8 nucleotides match TRBD1. Germline trimming cut 9 bases from V and 0 bases from J; bases unmatched to any gene: 4. The CDR3 has 15 amino acids. Germline assignment: CDR1 SGHTA and CDR2 FQGNSA. The CDR3 region has the DNA TGTGCCAGGCGACAGGGGCGCTCTGGGGCCAACGTCCTGACTTTC. Amino acids: CARRQGRSGANVLTF.

The chain links TRBV19 to TRBJ1-6; D gene uncertain. This CDR3 is 12 amino acids long. The V and J ends lost 1 base and 10 bases respectively, with 5 bases between them. Germline loops: CDR1 LNHDA, CDR2 SQIVND (reference sequence). The CDR3 sequence is CASSIGVSPLHF. Here the CDR3 DNA reads TGTGCCAGTAGTATAGGGGTATCACCCCTCCACTTT.

The chain couples TRBV4-3 to TRBJ1-2; maybe TRBD1 (6 bases). The ends were cut back, 0 bases at V and 0 bases at J, with 11 bases in the middle. CDR1 and CDR2 from the germline V gene are LGHNA and YSLEER. This CDR3 comprises 16 residues. CDR3 DNA: TGCGCCAGCAGCCAAGACGGGACAATCCCTAACTATGGCTACACCTTC. This gives the protein CASSQDGTIPNYGYTF.

This clone was seen once. CDR3: CASSPSRWSNTGELFF. For the CDR3, the DNA is TGTGCCAGCAGCCCAAGTAGGTGGTCGAACACCGGGGAGCTGTTTTTT. This chain connects TRBV7-8 to TRBJ2-2; no clear D. V was pared by 5 bases and J by 0 bases, with 13 bases between. The CDR3 contains 16 residues. Looked up from germline, CDR1 is SGHVS and CDR2 is FQNEAQ.

The chain employs TRBV6-1 and TRBJ2-7; a weak D match, TRBD2 (6 bases). The CDR3 sequence is 13 residues long. Germline loops: CDR1 MNHNS, CDR2 SASEGT. V lost 3 bases and J lost 3, with 9 bases in between. CDR3 amino acids: CASSERGLYEQYF. The CDR3 DNA follows: TGTGCCAGCAGTGAGCGGGGACTCTACGAGCAGTACTTC.

This clone showed up just a few times. This rearrangement joins TRBV7-9 to TRBJ1-6, with D tentatively TRBD1 (5 bases). The CDR3 runs to 15 residues. Per the germline V gene, CDR1 is SEHNR and CDR2 is FQNEAQ (reference sequence). V was cut by 0 bases and J by 13 bases, with 16 bases left in between. CDR3 residues: CASSLAAGMRSPLHF. CDR3 sequence (DNA): TGTGCCAGCAGCTTAGCGGCAGGGATGCGCTCCCCCCTCCACTTT.

This chain links TRBV6-5 with TRBJ1-1; possibly TRBD1 for D (6 bases). Germline CDR1 reads MNHEY; CDR2 reads SVGAGI. This CDR3 comprises 15 residues. V was cut by 6 bases and J by 1 base, with 15 bases left in between. The CDR3 DNA reads TGTGCCAGCAGAACCCGACAGGCTTCGAACACTGAAGCTTTCTTT. This encodes CASRTRQASNTEAFF.

The rearrangement joins TRBV7-2 to TRBJ2-7; no reliable D call. Germline CDR1 and CDR2: SGHTA and FQGNSA. The CDR3 contains 12 residues. The V gene lost 5 bases and the J gene lost 4 bases, with 9 bases spanning the gap. The CDR3 nucleotides read TGTGCCAGCAGCCCTCCACGTTACGAGCAGTACTTC. This gives the protein CASSPPRYEQYF.

The chain is built from TRBV5-1 and TRBJ2-3; 11 nucleotides align to TRBD2. Germline trimming cut 5 bases from V and 3 bases from J; bases unmatched to any gene: 5. The CDR3 totals 15 residues. Per germline, CDR1 SGHRS and CDR2 YFSETQ. DNA for the CDR3: TGCGCCAGCAGTCGTAGCGGGGGGGCAACAGATACGCAGTATTTT. This gives the protein CASSRSGGATDTQYF.

This clone has only one observation. One junction end disagrees with the germline gene, perhaps due to a read error. V and J are TRBV11-2 and TRBJ1-1; unclear D gene. The CDR3 sequence is 16 residues long. The germline V gene has CDR1 SGHAT and CDR2 FQNNGV. The CDR3 reads CASSIDLTGHRPEAFF. CDR3 in DNA: TGTGCCAGCAGCATAGATCTGACGGGTCACCGGCCTGAAGCTTTCTTT.

Only one count was recorded for this clone. V gene TRBV7-8 combines with J gene TRBJ1-2, with D tentatively TRBD1 (6 bases). Trimming cost V 1 base and J 8 bases, with 14 bases left between them. The V gene's germline CDR1 is SGHVS and CDR2 FQNEAQ. This CDR3 region has 14 residues. The CDR3, as DNA: TGTGCCAGCAGCTTAGTGGCAGCCCAGGGGGGCTACACCTTC. Its protein is CASSLVAAQGGYTF.

In its sample, this clone was seen once. The chain combines TRBV11-3 with TRBJ2-2; D is undetermined. The CDR3 totals 15 residues. The germline CDR1 and CDR2 sequences are SGHNT and YENEEA. The V gene lost 1 base and the J gene lost 6 bases, with 12 bases spanning the gap. This CDR3 is CASSLVNGGPGELFF. CDR3 in DNA: TGTGCCAGCAGCTTAGTCAACGGTGGGCCCGGGGAGCTGTTTTTT.

J is TRBJ1-1 and V is TRBV7-9; 9 bases agree with TRBD1. The CDR3 length is 17 residues. Germline CDR1 reads SEHNR; CDR2 reads FQNEAQ (reference sequence). The V segment lost 2 bases and the J segment 5 bases; nucleotides outside the gene matches: 12. The CDR3 sequence: CASSLTGTGRMGTEAFF. CDR3 nucleotides: TGTGCCAGCAGCTTAACTGGGACAGGGAGAATGGGTACTGAAGCTTTCTTT.